Shown below are 8 T cell receptor beta chains from a single sample sequenced in a study of T cell responses to AZD1222 COVID-19 vaccine. TCRdb keeps only in-frame clones here, not all; method: immunoSEQ multiplex PCR. This table has approximately 120,000 clones, 85% to 95% appearing once. The sequenced sample was peripheral blood, obtained on day 0 of AZD1222 vaccination. The source of these receptors is an adult in good health.

This chain joins TRBV7-6 and TRBJ2-2, with D possibly matching TRBD1 (6 bases). V shed 2 bases and J shed 4 bases, with 14 bases lying between them. Per germline, CDR1 SGHVS and CDR2 FNYEAQ. The CDR3 is made up of 16 amino acids. The CDR3: CASSLLGAHGTGELFF. The DNA of the CDR3 is TGTGCCAGCAGCTTATTGGGGGCGCACGGCACCGGGGAGCTGTTTTTT.

This sequence joins TRBV2 and TRBJ1-6; 10 bases are shared with TRBD1. The CDR3 extends over 15 amino acids. V lost 9 bases and J lost 7; bases outside the gene matches: 9. The germline V gene encodes CDR1 SNHLY and CDR2 FYNNEI. In DNA form, the CDR3 reads TGTGCCAGTCATTACCGGGACAGGGGAAATTCACCCCTCCACTTT. This codes for CASHYRDRGNSPLHF.

This CDR3 reads CASSMAGTGLYGYTF. The CDR3 coding sequence is TGTGCCAGTAGTATGGCCGGGACAGGGCTCTATGGCTACACCTTC. This chain links TRBV19 with TRBJ1-2; 9 bases are a match to TRBD1. V dropped 3 bases and J dropped 4; count of bases not matched to a gene: 6. The germline CDR1 and CDR2 sequences are LNHDA and SQIVND (reference sequence). This CDR3 has 15 amino acids.

This clone occurred once. The rearrangement joins TRBV5-8 to TRBJ2-6, with D perhaps TRBD2 (7 bases). The germline V gene has CDR1 SGHTS and CDR2 YDEGEE. The CDR3 contains 19 residues. V was shortened by 4 bases and J by 4 bases, with 24 bases between the two germline ends. The CDR3 DNA sequence: TGTGCCAGCAGCCCCCGGGGGGCCGGGGTGGTGGCCGGGGCCAACGTCCTGACTTTC. Translated: CASSPRGAGVVAGANVLTF.

V usage is TRBV15 and J usage is TRBJ2-3; 7 bases map to TRBD1. Germline V gene sequence: CDR1 LNHNV, CDR2 YYDKDF (reference sequence). V lost 1 base to trimming and J lost 0 bases; unmatched junction nucleotides: 7. The CDR3 is 17 amino acids. DNA of the CDR3: TGTGCCACCAGCAGAGCGGGACAGACGATTAGCACAGATACGCAGTATTTT. Translation: CATSRAGQTISTDTQYF.

This rearrangement joins TRBV19 to TRBJ2-3; perhaps TRBD1 as D (6 bases). Trimming took 3 bases from V and 3 from J, leaving 10 bases between them. The V gene's germline CDR1 is LNHDA and CDR2 SQIVND (reference sequence). CDR3 size: 14 residues. CDR3 sequence: CASSMTGKTDTQYF. As DNA, the CDR3 is TGTGCCAGTAGTATGACAGGAAAAACAGATACGCAGTATTTT.

The chain combines TRBV6-6 with TRBJ1-1; 8 nucleotides line up with TRBD1. V was clipped by 6 bases and J by 4 bases; unmatched bases: 7. Germline loops: CDR1 MNHNY, CDR2 SVGAGI (reference sequence). This CDR3 is 14 amino acids long. CDR3 amino acids: CASRTGGGSTEAFF. For the CDR3, the DNA is TGTGCCAGCAGAACAGGGGGAGGGAGCACTGAAGCTTTCTTT.

This sequence joins TRBV19 and TRBJ1-2, with D possibly being TRBD1 (5 bases). The CDR3 has 12 residues. CDR1 is LNHDA, CDR2 SQIVND, per germline (reference sequence). V lost 10 bases and J 8 bases, leaving 17 bases between the germline ends. This CDR3 is CATATTGGGYTF. Written as DNA, the CDR3 is TGTGCCACCGCAACTACGGGGGGAGGCTACACCTTC.